These 6 T cell receptor beta chains originate from one sample sequenced in a study of radiation and T cells in renal cell carcinoma (dated by TCRdb to about 2020). The label giving this sample's time point can be read as: blood 4 weeks post-SBRT, at nephrectomy. Read against the paper, the sample's treatment or condition label means: 15 Gy SBRT to primary tumor, nephrectomy 4 weeks later. Library prep was done by the immunoSEQ multiplex PCR assay. Here the immuneACCESS table is served through TCRdb, limited to in-frame sequences with V and J called. Missing clones are a known gap in these copies; in checked studies unresolved V genes cover under half, and the rest lacks a known reason. The sample data list some 80,000 clones, and approximately 87% of these were observed just once. In total, the top ten clones hold around 2.5% of the sample. Sequences were derived from blood, sampled from a patient whose treatment included radiotherapy and nephrectomy. These receptors all come from a woman in her sixties with renal cell carcinoma.

The V gene is TRBV28, the J gene TRBJ1-4; D call uncertain. The CDR3 loop spans 14 amino acids. Trimming cost V 3 bases and J 6 bases, with 11 bases left between them. Germline lookup yields CDR1 MDHEN and CDR2 SYDVKM. The CDR3 DNA is TGTGCCAGCAGTTTGGTTTCGGGGTATGAAAAACTGTTTTTT. Its protein product is CASSLVSGYEKLFF.

This rearrangement joins TRBV5-8 to TRBJ2-7; D tentatively fits TRBD1 or TRBD2 (5 bases each). The CDR3 is 15 residues long. From germline, CDR1 is SGHTS and CDR2 YDEGEE. V was shortened by 5 bases and J by 1 base, with 16 bases between the two germline ends. The CDR3 region is CASRDIRAGSYEQYF. DNA of the CDR3: TGTGCCAGCAGGGACATCCGGGCGGGTTCCTACGAGCAGTACTTC.

Concerning this clone: Other DNA variants within this sample encode the same CDR3. This chain joins TRBV6-5 and TRBJ1-1; D gene ambiguous. Germline CDR1 and CDR2: MNHEY and SVGAGI. This CDR3 is built from 13 residues. V was trimmed by 4 bases and J by 0 bases, leaving 6 bases between them. The chain's CDR3 is CASSSRLNTEAFF. The DNA of the CDR3 is TGTGCCAGCAGTTCAAGACTGAACACTGAAGCTTTCTTT.

The CDR3 loop reads CASSQDQVLQVNTEAFF. CDR3 sequence (DNA): TGCGCCAGCAGCCAAGATCAGGTTTTACAGGTGAACACTGAAGCTTTCTTT. The chain carries TRBV4-1 and TRBJ1-1; D may be TRBD1 (5 bases). The CDR3 covers 17 residues. In germline, CDR1 is MGHRA, CDR2 YSYEKL. Trimming removed 0 bases from V and 0 bases from J, with 14 bases in between.

The CDR3, as DNA: TGTGCCAGCAGCTTAGCCTACACGACAGGGGTCAGCGTGGAGACCCAGTACTTC. Encoded protein: CASSLAYTTGVSVETQYF. The chain links TRBV7-6 to TRBJ2-5; 8 bases agree with TRBD1. From germline, CDR1 is SGHVS and CDR2 FNYEAQ. The CDR3 is made up of 18 amino acids. V lost 0 bases and J lost 5; bases outside the gene matches: 14.

The chain carries TRBV7-9 and TRBJ2-6; D may be TRBD1 (6 bases). Trimming removed 4 bases at V and 4 bases at J, with 11 bases between. The length of the CDR3 is 15 residues. Germline values: CDR1 SEHNR, CDR2 FQNEAQ (reference sequence). The CDR3: CASSSTGPGANVLTF. CDR3 sequence (DNA): TGTGCCAGCAGCTCCACAGGGCCCGGGGCCAACGTCCTGACTTTC.